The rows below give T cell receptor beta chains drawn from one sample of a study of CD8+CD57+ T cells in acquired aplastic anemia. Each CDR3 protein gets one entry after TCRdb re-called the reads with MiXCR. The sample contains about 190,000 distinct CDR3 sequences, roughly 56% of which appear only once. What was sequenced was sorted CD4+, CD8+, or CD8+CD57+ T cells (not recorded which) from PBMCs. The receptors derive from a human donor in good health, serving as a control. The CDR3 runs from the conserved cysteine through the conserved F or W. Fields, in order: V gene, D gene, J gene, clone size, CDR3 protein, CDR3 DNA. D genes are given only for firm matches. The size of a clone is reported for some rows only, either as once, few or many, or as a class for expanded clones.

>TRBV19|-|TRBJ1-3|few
CASRGGNTIYF
TGTGCCAGTAGGGGAGGAAACACCATATATTTT
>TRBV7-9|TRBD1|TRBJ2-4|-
CASSYLGGDRVDIQYF
TGTGCCAGCAGCTACCTTGGGGGGGACAGGGTGGACATTCAGTACTTC
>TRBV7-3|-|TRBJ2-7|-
CASSLGREHEQYF
TGTGCCAGCAGCTTAGGACGGGAACACGAGCAGTACTTC
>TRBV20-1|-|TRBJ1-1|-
CSASQVLDTEAFF
TGCAGTGCTTCACAGGTCCTGGACACTGAAGCTTTCTTT
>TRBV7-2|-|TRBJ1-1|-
CASSLAGHGTEAFF
TGTGCCAGCAGCTTAGCGGGGCATGGGACTGAAGCTTTCTTT
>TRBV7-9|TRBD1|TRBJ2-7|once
CAISLEGTGVSYEQYF
TGTGCCATCAGCTTAGAGGGGACAGGGGTCTCCTACGAGCAGTACTTC
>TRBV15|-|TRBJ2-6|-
CATSRHSAGSAEAF
TGTGCCACCAGCAGACACTCGGCGGGATCTGCTGAAGCTTTC
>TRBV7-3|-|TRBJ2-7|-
CASSPSRSYEQYF
TGTGCCAGCAGCCCCTCAAGATCCTACGAGCAGTACTTC
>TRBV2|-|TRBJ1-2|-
CAGRTENYGYTF
TGTGCCGGTAGAACAGAGAACTATGGCTACACCTTC
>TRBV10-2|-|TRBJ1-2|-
CASSVGQYGNVGGYTF
TGCGCCAGCAGTGTTGGGCAATATGGCAATGTGGGTGGCTACACCTTC
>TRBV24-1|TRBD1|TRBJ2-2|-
CATSDPGQGWDTGELFF
TGTGCCACCAGTGATCCGGGACAGGGGTGGGACACCGGGGAGCTGTTTTTT
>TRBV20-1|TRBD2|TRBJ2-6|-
CSAPSGGANVLTF
TGCAGTGCTCCTAGCGGGGGGGCCAACGTCCTGACTTTC
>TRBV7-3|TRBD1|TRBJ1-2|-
CASSLEAGQGYGYTF
TGTGCCAGCAGCTTAGAGGCCGGACAGGGCTATGGCTACACCTTC
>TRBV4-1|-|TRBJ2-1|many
CASSVRAYNEQFF
TGCGCCAGCAGCGTTCGGGCGTACAATGAGCAGTTCTTC
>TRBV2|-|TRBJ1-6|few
CASRTAGNSPLHF
TGTGCCAGCAGGACAGCTGGTAATTCACCCCTCCACTTT
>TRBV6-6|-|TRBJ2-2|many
CASSSRVDRTNTGELFF
TGTGCCAGCAGTTCCCGGGTAGACAGGACGAACACCGGGGAGCTGTTTTTT
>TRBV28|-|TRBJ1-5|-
CASSWTSGGDTQHF
TGTGCCAGCAGTTGGACTAGCGGGGGGGATACGCAGCATTTT
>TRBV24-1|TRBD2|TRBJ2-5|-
CATSDSKLAGGGETQYF
TGTGCCACCAGTGACTCCAAACTAGCGGGAGGTGGGGAGACCCAGTACTTC
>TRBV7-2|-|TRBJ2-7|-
CASSLVGAGDGQYF
TGTGCCAGCAGCTTAGTTGGAGCAGGGGACGGGCAGTACTTC
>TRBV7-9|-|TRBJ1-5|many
CASSLGVDQPQHF
TGTGCCAGCAGCTTAGGGGTGGATCAGCCCCAGCATTTT
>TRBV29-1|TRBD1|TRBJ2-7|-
CSVGDRVGEQYF
TGCAGCGTTGGGGACAGGGTTGGCGAGCAGTACTTC
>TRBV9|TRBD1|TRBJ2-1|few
CASSQAIVWDRGGYEQFF
TGTGCCAGCAGCCAAGCGATCGTATGGGACAGGGGGGGCTATGAGCAGTTCTTC
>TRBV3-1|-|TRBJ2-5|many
CASSHAGTLQETQYF
TGTGCCAGCAGCCACGCCGGGACGTTACAAGAGACCCAGTACTTC
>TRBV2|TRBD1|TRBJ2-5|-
CASTRDRGSQETQYF
TGTGCCAGCACCCGGGACAGGGGTAGTCAAGAGACCCAGTACTTC
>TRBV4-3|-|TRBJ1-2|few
CASSQELLGAGYGYTF
TGCGCCAGCAGCCAAGAACTGTTGGGGGCAGGCTATGGCTACACCTTC
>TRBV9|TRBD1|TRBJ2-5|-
CASSPEQRSTGEETQYF
TGCGCCAGCAGCCCGGAACAACGATCGACAGGGGAAGAGACCCAGTACTTC
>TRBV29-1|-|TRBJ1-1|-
CSAGGGYTEAFF
TGCAGCGCCGGTGGGGGTTACACTGAAGCTTTCTTT
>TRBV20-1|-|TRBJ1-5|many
CSAHGGANQPQHF
TGCAGTGCTCATGGGGGGGCCAATCAGCCCCAGCATTTT
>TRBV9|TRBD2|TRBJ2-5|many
CASSVMGGKETQYF
TGTGCCAGCAGCGTAATGGGGGGGAAAGAGACCCAGTACTTC
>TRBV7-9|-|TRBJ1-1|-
CASSPGGGITEAFF
TGTGCCAGCAGCCCTGGAGGGGGGATAACTGAAGCTTTCTTT
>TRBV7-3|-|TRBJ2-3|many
CASSLVGGPSDTQYF
TGTGCCAGCAGCTTAGTGGGGGGGCCATCAGATACGCAGTATTTT
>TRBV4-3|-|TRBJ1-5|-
CASSQDTANQPQHF
TGCGCCAGCAGCCAAGATACGGCTAATCAGCCCCAGCATTTT
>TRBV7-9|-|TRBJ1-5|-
CASSLEGIPNQPQHF
TGTGCCAGCAGCTTAGAGGGAATCCCCAATCAGCCCCAGCATTTT
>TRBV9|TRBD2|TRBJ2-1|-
CASSVAGTNNNEQVF
TGTGCCAGCAGCGTAGCGGGGACTAACAACAATGAGCAGGTCTTC
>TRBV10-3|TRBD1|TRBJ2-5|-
CAIATGMEETQYF
TGTGCCATCGCGACAGGGATGGAAGAGACCCAGTACTTC
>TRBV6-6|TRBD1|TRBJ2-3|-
CASSDRQGGRGEQYF
TGTGCCAGCAGTGACAGGCAAGGGGGCCGTGGGGAGCAGTATTTT
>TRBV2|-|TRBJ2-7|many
CASSQGYHEQYF
TGTGCCAGCAGCCAGGGGTACCACGAGCAGTACTTC
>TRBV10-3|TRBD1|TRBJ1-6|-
CAIKIDRVGSVYNSPLHF
TGTGCCATCAAAATAGACAGGGTAGGCTCCGTTTATAATTCACCCCTCCACTTT
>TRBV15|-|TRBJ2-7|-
CATSSAGPGYEQYF
TGTGCCACCAGCAGCGCGGGACCAGGCTACGAGCAGTACTTC
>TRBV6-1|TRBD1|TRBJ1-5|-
CASSEAPGQNQPQHF
TGTGCCAGCAGTGAGGCTCCGGGACAGAATCAGCCCCAGCATTTT
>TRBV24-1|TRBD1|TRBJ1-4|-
CATSGQGQAGLEKLFF
TGTGCCACCAGTGGCCAAGGACAGGCTGGCCTTGAAAAACTGTTTTTT
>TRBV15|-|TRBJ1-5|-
CATSRETLRQPQHF
TGTGCCACCAGCAGAGAGACACTACGTCAGCCCCAGCATTTT
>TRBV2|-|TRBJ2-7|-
CASSGDLSSETRREQYF
TGTGCCAGCAGCGGGGATTTGTCTAGCGAGACCCGGAGGGAGCAGTACTTC
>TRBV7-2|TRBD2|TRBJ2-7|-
CASSLATGGWEQYF
TGTGCCAGCAGCTTAGCGACGGGGGGGTGGGAGCAGTACTTC
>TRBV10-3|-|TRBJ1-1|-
CAIRPRGENTEASF
TGTGCCATCAGACCAAGGGGGGAAAACACTGAGGCTTCCTTT
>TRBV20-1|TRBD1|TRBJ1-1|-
CSARGTGHTEAFF
TGCAGTGCTAGGGGGACAGGGCATACTGAAGCTTTCTTT
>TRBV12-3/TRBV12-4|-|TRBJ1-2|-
CASSFNGYTF
TGTGCCAGCAGTTTTAATGGCTACACCTTC